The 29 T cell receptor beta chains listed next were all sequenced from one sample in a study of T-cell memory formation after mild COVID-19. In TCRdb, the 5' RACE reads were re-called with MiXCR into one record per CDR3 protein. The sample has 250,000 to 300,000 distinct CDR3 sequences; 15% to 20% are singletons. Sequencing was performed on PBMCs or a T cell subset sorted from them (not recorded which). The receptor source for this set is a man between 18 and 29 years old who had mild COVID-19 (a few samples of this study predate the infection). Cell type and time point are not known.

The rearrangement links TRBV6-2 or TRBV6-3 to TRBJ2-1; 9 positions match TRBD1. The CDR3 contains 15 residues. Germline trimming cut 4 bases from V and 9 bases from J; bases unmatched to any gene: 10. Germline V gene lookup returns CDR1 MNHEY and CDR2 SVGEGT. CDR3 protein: CASSLPGTGMREQFF. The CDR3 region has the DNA TGTGCCAGCAGTTTGCCCGGGACAGGGATGCGTGAGCAGTTCTTC.

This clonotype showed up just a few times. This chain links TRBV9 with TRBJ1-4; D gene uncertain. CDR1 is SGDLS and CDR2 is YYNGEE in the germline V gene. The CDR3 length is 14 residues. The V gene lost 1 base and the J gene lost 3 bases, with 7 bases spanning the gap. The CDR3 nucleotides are TGTGCCAGCAGCGTATTGGGAGCTAATGAAAAACTGTTTTTT. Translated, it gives CASSVLGANEKLFF.

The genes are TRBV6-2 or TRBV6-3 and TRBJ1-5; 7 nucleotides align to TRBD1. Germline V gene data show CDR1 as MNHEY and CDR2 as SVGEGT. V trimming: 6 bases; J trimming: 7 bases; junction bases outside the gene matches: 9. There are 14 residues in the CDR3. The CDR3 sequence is CASSRQGPGQPQHF. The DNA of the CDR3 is TGTGCCAGCAGCCGACAGGGTCCAGGACAGCCCCAGCATTTT.

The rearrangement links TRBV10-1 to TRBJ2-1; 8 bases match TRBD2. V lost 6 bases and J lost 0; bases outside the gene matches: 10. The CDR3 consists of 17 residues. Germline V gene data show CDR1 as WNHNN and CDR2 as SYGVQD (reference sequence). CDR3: CASSPGGGTGSYNEQFF. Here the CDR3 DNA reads TGCGCCAGCAGCCCGGGGGGGGGGACTGGCTCCTACAATGAGCAGTTCTTC.

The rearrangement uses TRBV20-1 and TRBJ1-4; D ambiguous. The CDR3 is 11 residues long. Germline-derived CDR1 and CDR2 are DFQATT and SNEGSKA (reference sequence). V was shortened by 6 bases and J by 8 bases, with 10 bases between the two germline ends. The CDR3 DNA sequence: TGCAGTGCGGAGCCGGGAGAAAAACTGTTTTTT. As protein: CSAEPGEKLFF.

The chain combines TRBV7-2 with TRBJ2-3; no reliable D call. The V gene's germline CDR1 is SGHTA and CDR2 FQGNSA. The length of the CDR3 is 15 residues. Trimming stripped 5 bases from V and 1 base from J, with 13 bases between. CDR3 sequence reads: CASSTSQRGTDTQYF. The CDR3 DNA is TGTGCCAGCAGCACCTCTCAACGGGGCACAGATACGCAGTATTTT.

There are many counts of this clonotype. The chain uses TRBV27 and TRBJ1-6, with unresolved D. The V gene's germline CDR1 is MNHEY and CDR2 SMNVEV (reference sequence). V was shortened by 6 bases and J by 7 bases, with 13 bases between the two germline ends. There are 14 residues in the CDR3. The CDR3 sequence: CASSPNSENSPLHF. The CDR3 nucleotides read TGTGCCAGCAGCCCAAACTCGGAGAATTCACCCCTCCACTTT.

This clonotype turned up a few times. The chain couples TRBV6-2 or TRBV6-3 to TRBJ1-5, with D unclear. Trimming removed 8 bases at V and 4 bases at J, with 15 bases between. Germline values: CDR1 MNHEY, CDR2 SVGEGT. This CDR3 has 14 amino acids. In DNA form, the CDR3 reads TGTGCCAGCCGAGGCCAGCAGTTAAATCAGCCCCAGCATTTT. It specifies CASRGQQLNQPQHF.

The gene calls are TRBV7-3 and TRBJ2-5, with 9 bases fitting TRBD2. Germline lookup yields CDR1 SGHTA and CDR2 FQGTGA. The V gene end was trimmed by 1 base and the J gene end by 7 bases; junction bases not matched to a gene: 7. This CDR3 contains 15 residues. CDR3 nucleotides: TGTGCCAGCAGCTTAATGGCGGGGGGGAAGGTGACCCAGTACTTC. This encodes CASSLMAGGKVTQYF.

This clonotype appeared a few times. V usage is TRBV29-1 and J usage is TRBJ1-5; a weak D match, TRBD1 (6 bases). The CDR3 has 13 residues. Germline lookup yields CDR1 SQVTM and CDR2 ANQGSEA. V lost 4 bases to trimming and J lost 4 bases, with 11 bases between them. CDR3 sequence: CSVAGVENQPQHF. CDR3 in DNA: TGCAGCGTTGCAGGGGTTGAGAATCAGCCCCAGCATTTT. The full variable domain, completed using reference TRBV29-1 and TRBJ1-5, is SAVISQKPSRDICQRGTSLTIQCQVDSQVTMMFWYRQQPGQSLTLIATANQGSEATYESGFVIDKFPISRPNLTFSTLTVSNMSPEDSSIYLCSVAGVENQPQHFGDGTRLSIL.

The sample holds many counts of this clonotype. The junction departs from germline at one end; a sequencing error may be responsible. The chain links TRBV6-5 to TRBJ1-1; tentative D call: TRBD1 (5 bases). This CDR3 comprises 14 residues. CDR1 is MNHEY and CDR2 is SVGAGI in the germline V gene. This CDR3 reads CASSSPGVKTEAFF. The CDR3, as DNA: TGTGCCAGCAGTTCCCCGGGGGTGAAGACTGAAGCTTTCTTT.

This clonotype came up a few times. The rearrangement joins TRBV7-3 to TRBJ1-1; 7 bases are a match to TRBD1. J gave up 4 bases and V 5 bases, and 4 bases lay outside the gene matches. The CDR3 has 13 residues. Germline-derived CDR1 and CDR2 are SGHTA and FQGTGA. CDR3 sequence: CASSPDRRTEAFF. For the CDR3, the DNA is TGTGCCAGCAGCCCGGACAGGCGCACTGAAGCTTTCTTT.

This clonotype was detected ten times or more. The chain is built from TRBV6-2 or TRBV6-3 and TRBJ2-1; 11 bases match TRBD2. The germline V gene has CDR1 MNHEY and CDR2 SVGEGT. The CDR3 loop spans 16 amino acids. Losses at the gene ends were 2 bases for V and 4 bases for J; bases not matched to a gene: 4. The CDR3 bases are TGTGCCAGCAGTTACCTAGCGGGGGGTATATACAATGAGCAGTTCTTC. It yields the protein CASSYLAGGIYNEQFF.

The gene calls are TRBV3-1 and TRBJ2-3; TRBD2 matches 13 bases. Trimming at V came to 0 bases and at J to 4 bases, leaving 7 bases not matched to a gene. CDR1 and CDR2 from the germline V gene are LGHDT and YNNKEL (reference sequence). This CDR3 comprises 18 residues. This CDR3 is CASSQDRPTSGGPDTQYF. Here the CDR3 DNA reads TGTGCCAGCAGCCAAGATCGCCCGACTAGCGGGGGGCCAGATACGCAGTATTTT.

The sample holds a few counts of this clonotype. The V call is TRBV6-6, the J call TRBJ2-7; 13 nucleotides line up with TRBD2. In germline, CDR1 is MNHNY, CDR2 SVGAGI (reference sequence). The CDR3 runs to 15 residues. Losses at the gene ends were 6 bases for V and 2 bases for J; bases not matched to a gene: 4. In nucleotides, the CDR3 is TGTGCCAGCAGGCCTGGACTAGCGGGGGCCTACGAGCAGTACGTC. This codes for CASRPGLAGAYEQYV.

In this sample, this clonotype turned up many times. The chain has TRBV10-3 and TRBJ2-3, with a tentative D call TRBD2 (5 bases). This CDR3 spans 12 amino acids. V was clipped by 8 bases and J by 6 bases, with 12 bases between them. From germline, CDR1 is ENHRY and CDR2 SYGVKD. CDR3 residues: CAISAGSDTQYF. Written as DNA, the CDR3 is TGTGCCATCTCTGCGGGTAGCGATACGCAGTATTTT.

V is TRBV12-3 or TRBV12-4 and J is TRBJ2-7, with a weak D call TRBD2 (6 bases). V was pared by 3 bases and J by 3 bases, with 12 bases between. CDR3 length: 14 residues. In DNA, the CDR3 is TGTGCCAGCAGTTTGGAATCGGGGGACTACGAGCAGTACGTC. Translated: CASSLESGDYEQYV.

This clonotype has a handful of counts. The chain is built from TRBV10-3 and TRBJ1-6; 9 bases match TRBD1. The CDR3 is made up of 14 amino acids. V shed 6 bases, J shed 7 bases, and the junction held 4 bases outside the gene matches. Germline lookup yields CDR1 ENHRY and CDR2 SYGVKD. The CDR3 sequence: CAIRGTGKNSPLHF. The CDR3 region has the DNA TGTGCCATCAGGGGGACAGGGAAGAATTCACCCCTCCACTTT.

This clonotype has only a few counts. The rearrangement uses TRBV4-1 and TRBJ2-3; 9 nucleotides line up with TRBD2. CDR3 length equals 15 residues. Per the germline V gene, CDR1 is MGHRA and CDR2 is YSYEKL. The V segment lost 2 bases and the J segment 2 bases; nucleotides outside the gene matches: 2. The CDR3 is CASSQLAGPTDTQYF. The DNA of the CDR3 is TGCGCCAGCAGCCAACTAGCGGGGCCCACAGATACGCAGTATTTT.

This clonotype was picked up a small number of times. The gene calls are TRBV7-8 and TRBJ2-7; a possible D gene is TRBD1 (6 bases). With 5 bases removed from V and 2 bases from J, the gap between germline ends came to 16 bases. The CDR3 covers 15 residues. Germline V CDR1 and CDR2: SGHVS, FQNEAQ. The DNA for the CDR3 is TGTGCCAGCAGCCGAGACGGGCAGGGGCCCTACGAGCAGTACGTC. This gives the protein CASSRDGQGPYEQYV.

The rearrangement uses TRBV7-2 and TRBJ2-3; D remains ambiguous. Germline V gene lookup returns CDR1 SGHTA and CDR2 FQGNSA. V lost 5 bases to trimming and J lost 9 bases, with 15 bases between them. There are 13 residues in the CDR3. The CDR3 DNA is TGTGCCAGCAGCACCTCTATCAAGGAGACGCAGTATTTT. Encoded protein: CASSTSIKETQYF.

The CDR3 spells CSVVQGVYEQYF. The CDR3 DNA is TGCAGCGTTGTTCAGGGAGTCTACGAGCAGTACTTC. The V and J genes are TRBV29-1 and TRBJ2-7; D may match TRBD1 or TRBD2 (5 bases each). Germline CDR1 reads SQVTM; CDR2 reads ANQGSEA. This CDR3 spans 12 amino acids. V shed 4 bases and J shed 3 bases, with 10 bases lying between them.

The CDR3 bases are TGTGCCAGCAGCTTTCTAGCGGGGGCCACAGATACGCAGTATTTT. Its protein product is CASSFLAGATDTQYF. The rearrangement uses TRBV14 and TRBJ2-3; 10 bases are shared with TRBD2. The germline gives CDR1 SGHDN, CDR2 FVKESK. V lost 5 bases, J lost 2 bases, and 4 bases stayed unmatched. The CDR3 loop spans 15 amino acids.

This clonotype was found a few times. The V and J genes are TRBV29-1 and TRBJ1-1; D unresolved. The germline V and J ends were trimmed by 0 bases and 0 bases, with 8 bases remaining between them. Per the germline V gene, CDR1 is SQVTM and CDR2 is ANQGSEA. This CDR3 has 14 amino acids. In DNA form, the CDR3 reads TGCAGCGTTGAAGAAAACCAGTTGAACACTGAAGCTTTCTTT. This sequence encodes CSVEENQLNTEAFF.

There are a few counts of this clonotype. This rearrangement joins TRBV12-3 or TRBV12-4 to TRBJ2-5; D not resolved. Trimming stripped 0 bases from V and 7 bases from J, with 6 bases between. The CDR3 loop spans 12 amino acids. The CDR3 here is CASSLALGTQYF. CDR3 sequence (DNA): TGTGCCAGCAGTTTAGCGCTGGGGACCCAGTACTTC.

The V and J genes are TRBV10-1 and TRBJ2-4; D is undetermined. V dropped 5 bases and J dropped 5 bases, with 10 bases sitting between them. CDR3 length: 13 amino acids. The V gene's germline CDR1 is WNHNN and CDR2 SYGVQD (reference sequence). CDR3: CASSPGRENIQYF. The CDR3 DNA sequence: TGCGCCAGCAGTCCCGGACGGGAAAACATTCAGTACTTC.

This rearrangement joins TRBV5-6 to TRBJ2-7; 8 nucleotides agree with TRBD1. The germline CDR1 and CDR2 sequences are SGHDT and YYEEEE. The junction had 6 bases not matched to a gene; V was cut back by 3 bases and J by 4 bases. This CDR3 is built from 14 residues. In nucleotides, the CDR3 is TGTGCCAGCAGCTCCCGGACAGGGAGGTACGAGCAGTACTTC. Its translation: CASSSRTGRYEQYF.

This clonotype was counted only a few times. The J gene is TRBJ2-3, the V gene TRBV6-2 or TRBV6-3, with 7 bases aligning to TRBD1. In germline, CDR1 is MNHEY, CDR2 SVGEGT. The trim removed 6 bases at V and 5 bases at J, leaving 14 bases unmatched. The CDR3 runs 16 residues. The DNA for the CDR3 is TGTGCCAGCAGGAGCCCCTTCCCAGGGGGTCGAGATACGCAGTATTTT. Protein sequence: CASRSPFPGGRDTQYF.

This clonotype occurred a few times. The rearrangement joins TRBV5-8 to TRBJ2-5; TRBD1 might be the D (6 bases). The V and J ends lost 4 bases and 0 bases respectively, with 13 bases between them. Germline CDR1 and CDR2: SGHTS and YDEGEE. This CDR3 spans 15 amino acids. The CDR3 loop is CASSRGGGYQETQYF. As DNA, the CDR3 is TGTGCCAGCAGCCGTGGGGGCGGGTACCAAGAGACCCAGTACTTC.